This T cell receptor beta chain was retrieved from a study of regulatory T cells in long-lasting Graves disease. General study results and limits: Preferential use of TRBV28, TRBJ1-2 and TRBJ2-5 was seen in persistent disease.

Germline V gives CDR1 KGHDR, CDR2 SFDVKD. Losses at the gene ends were 3 bases for V and 4 bases for J; bases not matched to a gene: 6. CDR3 length: 16 amino acids. Time point: persistent/refractory GD, antithyroid drugs over 5 years with positive TRAb. Isolated PBMC RNA provided the starting material for the TCR library. Assembly of TCR beta libraries relied on iRepertoire HTBI primers together with Arm-PCR of CDR3 regions. TCRdb re-analysed the multiplex PCR reads in MiXCR, keeping a single row per CDR3 protein. The repertoire holds fewer than 400,000 distinct CDR3 sequences, with roughly 21% as singletons. This clonotype was seen only a few times. The antigen remains undetermined.

Specimen: peripheral blood mononuclear cells (PBMCs), collected when the disease was refractory, from a patient treated with antithyroid drugs. This chain connects TRBV24-1 to TRBJ2-3; 10 bases agree with TRBD2. The origin of this receptor is a female donor with Graves disease. In DNA, the CDR3 is TGTGCCACCAGTGATCTCACTAGCGGGGCGGCAGATACGCAGTATTTT. This codes for CATSDLTSGAADTQYF.